The 24 T cell receptor beta chains below were found in one sample sequenced in a study of blood T cell repertoires in COVID-19. Libraries were prepared by immunoSEQ multiplex PCR; TCRdb keeps only in-frame clonotypes and omits some of them. The data show about 180,000 clones, 83% seen once. Sequencing input: peripheral blood. These TCRs come from a human donor in a cohort sampled during active COVID-19.

Concerning this clone itself: The same CDR3 can be traced to other DNA sequences in this sample. The genes are TRBV5-6 and TRBJ1-2; 8 nucleotides align to TRBD1. Germline CDR1 and CDR2: SGHDT and YYEEEE. J lost 2 bases, V lost 4 bases, and 1 base had no gene match. CDR3 size: 13 residues. The chain's CDR3 is CASSRQGNYGYTF. In DNA form, the CDR3 reads TGTGCCAGCAGCCGACAGGGGAACTATGGCTACACCTTC.

The J gene is TRBJ2-1, the V gene TRBV6-1, with D perhaps matching TRBD2 (7 bases). The V end was cut by 2 bases, the J end by 4 bases, with 12 bases between. Per the germline V gene, CDR1 is MNHNS and CDR2 is SASEGT. This CDR3 contains 15 residues. CDR3 coding DNA: TGTGCCAGCAGTGAATTCAGCGGGACATACAATGAGCAGTTCTTC. The encoded protein is CASSEFSGTYNEQFF.

As to this clone: The junction differs from germline at one of its ends, possibly a read error. This rearrangement joins TRBV19 to TRBJ1-1; possible D gene TRBD1, 5 bases. CDR3 length equals 14 residues. From germline, CDR1 is LNHDA and CDR2 SQIVND (reference sequence). In DNA form, the CDR3 reads TGTGCCAGTAGTATGGCGGACATGAACACTGAGGCTTTCTTT. Protein: CASSMADMNTEAFF.

The chain has TRBV3-1 (or the pseudogene TRBV3-2) and TRBJ2-7; 10 bases fit TRBD2. CDR1 and CDR2 from the germline V gene are LGHDT and YNNKEL (reference sequence). The J segment lost 6 bases and the V segment lost 7 bases, leaving 9 bases of the junction unmatched. This CDR3 comprises 14 residues. The CDR3 is CASNLAGDLGEQYF. As DNA, the CDR3 is TGTGCCAGCAACCTAGCGGGGGACCTGGGCGAGCAGTACTTC.

This chain connects TRBV3-1 (or the pseudogene TRBV3-2) to TRBJ2-1; 7 nucleotides align to TRBD2. J lost 10 bases, V lost 3 bases, and 6 bases had no gene match. Germline V CDR1 and CDR2: LGHDT, YNNKEL (reference sequence). The CDR3 runs to 13 residues. The CDR3 region is CASSQPSGNEQFF. The CDR3 DNA is TGTGCCAGCAGCCAGCCTAGCGGCAACGAGCAGTTCTTC.

V and J are TRBV2 and TRBJ1-2; D possibly corresponds to TRBD1 (5 bases). In germline, CDR1 is SNHLY, CDR2 FYNNEI. The CDR3 is 13 residues long. V lost 1 base to trimming and J lost 8 bases, with 11 bases between them. The CDR3 is CASSEGQSSGYTF. The DNA of the CDR3 is TGTGCCAGCAGTGAAGGACAGTCCTCGGGCTACACCTTC.

J is TRBJ1-6 and V is TRBV2; 7 bases align to TRBD1. Germline CDR1 SNHLY, CDR2 FYNNEI. This CDR3 contains 14 residues. V lost 5 bases, J lost 9 bases, and 7 bases stayed unmatched. CDR3 in amino acids: CASSPTGRISPLHF. The CDR3 DNA reads as TGTGCCAGCAGTCCGACAGGGCGGATTTCACCCCTCCACTTT.

The chain joins TRBV18 to TRBJ2-7; 13 nucleotides line up with TRBD2. Germline trimming cut 5 bases from V and 2 bases from J; bases unmatched to any gene: 3. Germline loops: CDR1 KGHSH, CDR2 LQKENI. This CDR3 has 15 amino acids. The CDR3 DNA follows: TGTGCCAGCTCAGCCGGGACTAGCGGGACCTACGAGCAGTACTTC. Protein: CASSAGTSGTYEQYF.

V and J are TRBV2 and TRBJ1-2, with TRBD1 identical over 7 bases. V dropped 2 bases and J dropped 8; count of bases not matched to a gene: 14. CDR1 SNHLY and CDR2 FYNNEI come from the germline V gene. The CDR3 contains 16 residues. The chain's CDR3 is CASSEPGQLLGGGYTF. The CDR3 DNA sequence: TGTGCCAGCAGTGAACCGGGACAGTTACTCGGAGGGGGCTACACCTTC.

This clone was detected a few times. J is TRBJ2-7 and V is TRBV18; TRBD1 matches at 7 bases. Germline CDR1 is KGHSH and CDR2 is LQKENI. The ends lost 4 bases at V and 3 bases at J; junction bases unmatched: 12. The CDR3 runs 16 residues. The CDR3 coding sequence is TGTGCCAGCTCACGTAAGTGGGACAGCCGAAACTACGAGCAGTACTTC. Translation gives CASSRKWDSRNYEQYF.

The chain combines TRBV6-5 with TRBJ2-2; 9 bases agree with TRBD2. The CDR3 has 15 amino acids. Trimming cost V 8 bases and J 4 bases; bases outside gene matches: 8. The germline gives CDR1 MNHEY, CDR2 SVGAGI. The CDR3 bases are TGTGCCAGCGGGGGCCTAGCGGGATTCACCGGGGAGCTGTTTTTT. Its translation: CASGGLAGFTGELFF.

J is TRBJ2-5 and V is TRBV5-1; D is unclear. The germline gives CDR1 SGHRS, CDR2 YFSETQ. The CDR3 consists of 11 residues. The V gene lost 7 bases and the J gene lost 5 bases, with 9 bases spanning the gap. The CDR3 region is CASPSGETQYF. The CDR3 DNA reads as TGCGCCAGCCCCTCCGGGGAGACCCAGTACTTC.

The rearrangement joins TRBV29-1 to TRBJ1-1, with a possible D match to TRBD1 (5 bases). The CDR3 consists of 13 residues. Trimming took off 5 bases at V and 3 bases at J, with 13 bases between the two ends. Germline V gene lookup returns CDR1 SQVTM and CDR2 ANQGSEA. CDR3 amino acids: CSVRKGIDTEAFF. The CDR3 DNA reads as TGCAGCGTTCGGAAGGGGATCGACACTGAAGCTTTCTTT.

The chain links TRBV7-9 to TRBJ1-1, with 7 positions matching TRBD1. The CDR3 runs to 14 residues. V trimming: 4 bases; J trimming: 4 bases; junction bases outside the gene matches: 6. The V gene's germline CDR1 is SEHNR and CDR2 FQNEAQ (reference sequence). CDR3 amino acids: CASSSQGVGTEAFF. The CDR3 DNA sequence: TGTGCCAGCAGCTCCCAGGGGGTGGGCACTGAAGCTTTCTTT. Looking up the rest from reference TRBV7-9 and TRBJ1-1 gives the full variable domain: DTGVSQNPRHKITKRGQNVTFRCDPISEHNRLYWYRQTLGQGPEFLTYFQNEAQLEKSRLLSDRFSAERPKGSFSTLEIQRTEQGDSAMYLCASSSQGVGTEAFFGQGTRLTVV.

The chain combines TRBV7-3 with TRBJ2-6, with unresolved D. Germline V gives CDR1 SGHTA, CDR2 FQGTGA. The CDR3 has 13 residues. V was clipped by 6 bases and J by 4 bases, with 7 bases between them. CDR3 loop: CASSQVGANVLTF. The CDR3 DNA is TGTGCCAGCAGTCAGGTGGGGGCCAACGTCCTGACTTTC.

V usage is TRBV25-1 and J usage is TRBJ1-2; 8 nucleotides line up with TRBD1. The CDR3 has 14 amino acids. The germline V gene has CDR1 MGHDK and CDR2 SYGVNS. V lost 4 bases, J lost 5 bases, and 6 bases stayed unmatched. Here the CDR3 reads CASSAQGVVYGYTF. DNA of the CDR3: TGTGCCAGCAGTGCACAGGGGGTGGTGTATGGCTACACCTTC.

The table lists this clone with a count of one. The rearrangement links TRBV5-4 to TRBJ2-2; 7 nucleotides line up with TRBD2. The V gene end was trimmed by 1 base and the J gene end by 3 bases; junction bases not matched to a gene: 3. CDR1 is SGHNT and CDR2 is YYREEE in the germline V gene (reference sequence). The CDR3 consists of 15 residues. CDR3 bases: TGTGCCAGCAGCTTGAGCGGGATCTACACCGGGGAGCTGTTTTTT. It is translated as CASSLSGIYTGELFF.

The rearrangement links TRBV18 to TRBJ2-6; 9 nucleotides agree with TRBD2. The CDR3 loop spans 18 amino acids. With 1 base clipped from V and 0 bases from J, the junction kept 4 bases outside the gene matches. Germline-derived CDR1 and CDR2 are KGHSH and LQKENI. CDR3 protein: CASSPQGAGGSGANVLTF. The CDR3 DNA is TGTGCCAGCTCACCACAGGGAGCGGGGGGCTCTGGGGCCAACGTCCTGACTTTC.

This clone has just a few counts. This chain uses TRBV5-1 with TRBJ2-7, with 7 bases lining up with TRBD1. The V gene end was trimmed by 2 bases and the J gene end by 6 bases; junction bases not matched to a gene: 5. This CDR3 contains 13 residues. Germline-derived CDR1 and CDR2 are SGHRS and YFSETQ. As DNA, the CDR3 is TGCGCCAGCAGCTTCGACAGGGTAACCGAGCAGTACTTC. This gives the protein CASSFDRVTEQYF.

This clone was counted only a few times. V and J are TRBV7-8 and TRBJ1-2, with TRBD1 matching 8 bases. The CDR3 totals 14 residues. V was pared by 5 bases and J by 4 bases, with 6 bases of the junction left unmatched. Germline CDR1 reads SGHVS; CDR2 reads FQNEAQ. The CDR3 sequence is CASSPDRVGYGYTF. The CDR3 region has the DNA TGTGCCAGCAGCCCGGACAGGGTTGGCTATGGCTACACCTTC. Looking up the rest from reference TRBV7-8 and TRBJ1-2 gives the full variable domain: GAGVSQSPRYKVAKRGQDVALRCDPISGHVSLFWYQQALGQGPEFLTYFQNEAQLDKSGLPSDRFFAERPEGSVSTLKIQRTQQEDSAVYLCASSPDRVGYGYTFGSGTRLTVV.

The CDR3 sequence is CASSFGGGTEAFF. CDR3 sequence (DNA): TGTGCCAGCAGTTTCGGGGGAGGGACTGAAGCTTTCTTT. This chain connects TRBV12-3 or TRBV12-4 to TRBJ1-1; a possible D gene is TRBD1 (5 bases). Trimming cost V 3 bases and J 5 bases, with 10 bases left between them. The CDR3 length is 13 residues.

The rearrangement links TRBV5-6 to TRBJ2-5; TRBD1 agrees at 7 bases. Germline CDR1 and CDR2: SGHDT and YYEEEE. Trimming removed 4 bases from V and 2 bases from J; junction bases left unmatched: 5. The CDR3 runs to 14 residues. CDR3: CASSLGTVQETQYF. The CDR3 DNA follows: TGTGCCAGCAGCCTAGGGACAGTGCAAGAGACCCAGTACTTC.

This clone was seen just once. The V call is TRBV28, the J call TRBJ2-7; 8 bases fit TRBD1. The ends lost 5 bases at V and 2 bases at J; junction bases unmatched: 5. The CDR3 has 14 residues. Germline lookup yields CDR1 MDHEN and CDR2 SYDVKM. CDR3: CASSTQDRAYEQYF. CDR3 bases: TGTGCCAGCAGTACCCAGGACAGGGCCTACGAGCAGTACTTC.

This clone was seen a few times. This chain joins TRBV7-2 and TRBJ2-3; TRBD1 is a possible D gene (6 bases). There are 17 residues in the CDR3. Looked up from germline, CDR1 is SGHTA and CDR2 is FQGNSA. Trimming took off 2 bases at V and 2 bases at J, with 17 bases between the two ends. The DNA of the CDR3 is TGTGCCAGCAGCTTATTGGTCTTCACAGGGCCCACAGATACGCAGTATTTT. It specifies CASSLLVFTGPTDTQYF.